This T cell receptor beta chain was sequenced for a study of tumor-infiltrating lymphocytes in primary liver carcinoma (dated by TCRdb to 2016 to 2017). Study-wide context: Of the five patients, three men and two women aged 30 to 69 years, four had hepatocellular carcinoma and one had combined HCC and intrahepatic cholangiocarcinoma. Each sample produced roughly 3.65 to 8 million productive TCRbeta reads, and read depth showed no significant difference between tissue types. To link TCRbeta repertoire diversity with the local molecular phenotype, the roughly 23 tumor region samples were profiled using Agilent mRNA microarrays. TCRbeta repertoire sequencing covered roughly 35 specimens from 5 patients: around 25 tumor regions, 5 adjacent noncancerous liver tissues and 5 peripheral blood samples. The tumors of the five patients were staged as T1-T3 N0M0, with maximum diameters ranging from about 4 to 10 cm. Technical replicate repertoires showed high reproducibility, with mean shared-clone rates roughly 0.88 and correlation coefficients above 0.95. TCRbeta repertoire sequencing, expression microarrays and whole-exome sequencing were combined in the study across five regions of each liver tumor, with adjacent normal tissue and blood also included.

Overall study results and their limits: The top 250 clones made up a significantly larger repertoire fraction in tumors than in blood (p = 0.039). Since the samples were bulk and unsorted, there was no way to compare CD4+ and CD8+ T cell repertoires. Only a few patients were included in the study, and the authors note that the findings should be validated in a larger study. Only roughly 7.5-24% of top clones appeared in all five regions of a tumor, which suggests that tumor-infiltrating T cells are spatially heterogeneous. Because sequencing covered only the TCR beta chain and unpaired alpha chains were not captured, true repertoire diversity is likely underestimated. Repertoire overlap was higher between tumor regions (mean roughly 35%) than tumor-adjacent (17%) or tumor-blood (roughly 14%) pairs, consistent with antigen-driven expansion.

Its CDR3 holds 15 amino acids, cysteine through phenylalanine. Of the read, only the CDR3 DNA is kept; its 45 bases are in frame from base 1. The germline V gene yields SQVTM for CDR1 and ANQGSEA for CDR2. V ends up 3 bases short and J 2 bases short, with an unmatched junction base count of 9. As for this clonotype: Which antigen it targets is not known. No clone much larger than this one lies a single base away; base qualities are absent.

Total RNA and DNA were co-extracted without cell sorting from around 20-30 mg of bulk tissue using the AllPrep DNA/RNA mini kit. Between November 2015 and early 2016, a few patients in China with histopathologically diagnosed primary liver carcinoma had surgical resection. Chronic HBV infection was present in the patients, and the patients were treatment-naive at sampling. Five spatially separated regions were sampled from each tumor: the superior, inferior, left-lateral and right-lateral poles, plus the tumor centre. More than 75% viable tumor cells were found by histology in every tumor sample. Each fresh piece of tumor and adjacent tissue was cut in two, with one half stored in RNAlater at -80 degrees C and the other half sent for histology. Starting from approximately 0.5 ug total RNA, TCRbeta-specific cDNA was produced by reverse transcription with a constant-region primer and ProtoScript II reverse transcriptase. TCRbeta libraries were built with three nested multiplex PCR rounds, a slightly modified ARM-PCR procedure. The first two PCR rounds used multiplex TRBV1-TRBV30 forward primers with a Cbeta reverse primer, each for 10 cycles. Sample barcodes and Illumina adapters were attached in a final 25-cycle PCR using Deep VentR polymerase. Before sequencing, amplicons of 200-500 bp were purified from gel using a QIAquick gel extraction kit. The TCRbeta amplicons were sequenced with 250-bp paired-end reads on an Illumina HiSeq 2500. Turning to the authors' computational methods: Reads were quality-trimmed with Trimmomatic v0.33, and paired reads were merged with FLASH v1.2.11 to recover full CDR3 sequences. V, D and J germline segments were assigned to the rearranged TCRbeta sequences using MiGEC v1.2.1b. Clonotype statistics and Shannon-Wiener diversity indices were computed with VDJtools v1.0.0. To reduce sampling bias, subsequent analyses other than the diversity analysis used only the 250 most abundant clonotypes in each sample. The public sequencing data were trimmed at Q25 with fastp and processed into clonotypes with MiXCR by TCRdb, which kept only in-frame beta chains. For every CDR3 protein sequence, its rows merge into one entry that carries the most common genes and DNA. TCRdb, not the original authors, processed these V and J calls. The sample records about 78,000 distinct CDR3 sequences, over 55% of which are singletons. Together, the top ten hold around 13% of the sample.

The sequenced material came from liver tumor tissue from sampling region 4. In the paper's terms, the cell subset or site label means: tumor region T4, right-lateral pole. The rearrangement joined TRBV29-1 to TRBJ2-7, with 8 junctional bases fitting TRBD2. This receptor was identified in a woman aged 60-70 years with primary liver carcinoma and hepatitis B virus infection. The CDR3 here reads CSVEDGGRLPYEQYF. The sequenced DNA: TGCAGCGTTGAGGACGGCGGGAGGCTGCCCTACGAGCAGTACTTC.